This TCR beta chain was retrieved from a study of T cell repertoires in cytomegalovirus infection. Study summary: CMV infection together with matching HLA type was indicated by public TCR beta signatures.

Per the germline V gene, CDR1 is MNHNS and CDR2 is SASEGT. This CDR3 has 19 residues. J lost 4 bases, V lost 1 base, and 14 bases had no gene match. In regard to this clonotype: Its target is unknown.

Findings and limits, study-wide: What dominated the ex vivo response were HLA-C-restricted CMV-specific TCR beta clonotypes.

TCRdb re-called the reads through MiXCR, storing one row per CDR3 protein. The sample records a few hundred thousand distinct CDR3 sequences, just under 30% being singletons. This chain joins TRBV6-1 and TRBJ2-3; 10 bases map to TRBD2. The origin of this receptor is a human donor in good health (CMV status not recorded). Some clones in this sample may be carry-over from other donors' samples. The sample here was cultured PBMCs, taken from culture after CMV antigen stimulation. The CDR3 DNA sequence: TGTGCCAGCAGTGAAGGACGGCTAGCGGGGGCGCGGCGTCCAGATACGCAGTATTTT. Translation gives CASSEGRLAGARRPDTQYF.